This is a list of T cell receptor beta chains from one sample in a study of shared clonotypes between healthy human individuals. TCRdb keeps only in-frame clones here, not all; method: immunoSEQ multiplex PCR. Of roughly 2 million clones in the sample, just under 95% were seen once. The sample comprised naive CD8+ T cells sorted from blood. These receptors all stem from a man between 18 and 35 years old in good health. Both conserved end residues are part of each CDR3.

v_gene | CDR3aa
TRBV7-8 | CASSSDSGRAYNEQFF
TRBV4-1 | CASSPSHGINYNEQFF
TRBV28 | CASSNPSVGGNTIYF
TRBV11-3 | CAITIPAGGYNEQFF
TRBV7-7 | CASSFGQGFPQYF
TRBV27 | CASSFGTNTGELFF
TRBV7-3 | CASSLSSVYNEQFF
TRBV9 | CASSVAVTSTDTQYF
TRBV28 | CASSSPWTGGTYEQYF
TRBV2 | CASSGTSGRYGGTDTQYF
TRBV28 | CASSLAGGQETQYF
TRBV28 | CASSAVAGEKLFF
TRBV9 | CASRGSSSYNEQFF
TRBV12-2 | CASRLGNGSYGYTF
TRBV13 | CASSWGSGNTIYF
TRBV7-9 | CASSPGGLGTVNTGELFF
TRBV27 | CASSLQGNTEAFF
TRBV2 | CASSDGSGGVSSYEQYF
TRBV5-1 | CASSLGWDTQYF
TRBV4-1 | CASSGSASTDTQYF
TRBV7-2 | CASSSTGTGELFF
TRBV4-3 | CASHPSIRLAGGGSGANVLTF
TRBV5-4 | CASSLFREGLETQYF
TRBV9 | CASRDGGNTQYF
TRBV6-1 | CASSEAGTGLYEQYF
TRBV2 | CASSEPRQGSDTEAFF
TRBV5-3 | CARSFPGWVGELFF
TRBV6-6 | CASRRTGGVVSYEQYF
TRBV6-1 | CASSGEQGPLGGYTF
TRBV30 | CAWSVLGTYEGTGELFF
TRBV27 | CASSFSSGTGRNEQFF
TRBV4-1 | CASSPLGALYNEQFF
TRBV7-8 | CASSLSYSNTEAFF
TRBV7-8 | CASSPHEGQETQYF
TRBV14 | CASSQDVGPLATDTQYF
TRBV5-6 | CASRLSLDEQFF
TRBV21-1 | CASSKDSNQPQHF
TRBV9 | CASSVEGHNEQFF
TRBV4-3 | CASSPSPGQTYNEQFF
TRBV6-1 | CASSEDLLDAFNF
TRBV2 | CASSEVGQDSPLHF
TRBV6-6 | CASSYFRATQETQYF
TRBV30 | CAWSLGTTEAFF
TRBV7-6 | CASGPSGDTQYF
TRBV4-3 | CASSQDIIPETDTQYF
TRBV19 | CASGNLGALSDPGNTIYF
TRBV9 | CASSVNPTSTDTQYF
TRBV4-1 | CASSQVASGTPDTQYF
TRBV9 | CASSVEGTGFDEQYF
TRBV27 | CASTPGGVNSPLHF